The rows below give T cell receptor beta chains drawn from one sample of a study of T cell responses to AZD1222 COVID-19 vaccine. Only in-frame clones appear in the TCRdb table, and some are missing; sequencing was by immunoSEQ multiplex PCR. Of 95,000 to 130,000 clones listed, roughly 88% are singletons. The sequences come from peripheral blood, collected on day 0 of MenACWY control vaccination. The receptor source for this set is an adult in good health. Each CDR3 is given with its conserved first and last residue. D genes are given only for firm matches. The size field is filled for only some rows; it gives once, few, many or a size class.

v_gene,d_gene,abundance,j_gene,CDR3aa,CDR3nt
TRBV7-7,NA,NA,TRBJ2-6,CASSAGGTGANVLTF,TGTGCTAGCAGTGCAGGTGGTACCGGGGCCAACGTCCTGACTTTC
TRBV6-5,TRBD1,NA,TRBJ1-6,CASSYRTGASPLHF,TGTGCCAGCAGTTACAGGACAGGGGCCTCACCCCTCCACTTT
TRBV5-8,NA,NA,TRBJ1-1,CASSLSLGLMNTEAFF,TGTGCCAGCAGCTTGTCATTAGGACTAATGAACACTGAAGCTTTCTTT
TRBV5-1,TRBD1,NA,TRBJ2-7,CASSHGQGGLEQYF,TGCGCCAGCAGCCACGGACAGGGGGGCCTCGAGCAGTACTTC
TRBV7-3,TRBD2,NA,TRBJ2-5,CASSPGRTSRETQYF,TGTGCCAGCAGCCCCGGACGGACTAGTCGAGAGACCCAGTACTTC
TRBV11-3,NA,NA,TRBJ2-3,CASSLGPGGTDTQYF,TGTGCCAGCAGCTTAGGACCCGGGGGCACAGATACGCAGTATTTT
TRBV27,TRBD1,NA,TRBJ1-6,CASSYGTGEYNSPLHF,TGTGCCAGCAGTTACGGGACAGGGGAATATAATTCACCCCTCCACTTT
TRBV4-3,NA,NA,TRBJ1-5,CASSPGPFYQPQHF,TGCGCCAGCAGCCCGGGACCATTCTATCAGCCCCAGCATTTT
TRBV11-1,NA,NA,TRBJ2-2,CASSPQNTGELFF,TGTGCCAGCAGTCCACAAAACACCGGGGAGCTGTTTTTT
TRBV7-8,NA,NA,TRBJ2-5,CASRGVGETQYF,TGTGCCAGCAGGGGAGTGGGGGAGACCCAGTACTTC
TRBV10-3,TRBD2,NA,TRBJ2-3,CAISESKLAGTDTQYF,TGTGCCATCAGTGAGTCAAAGCTAGCGGGGACAGATACGCAGTATTTT
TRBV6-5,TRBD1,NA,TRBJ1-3,CASSFDRASGNTIYF,TGTGCCAGCAGCTTCGACAGGGCCTCTGGAAACACCATATATTTT
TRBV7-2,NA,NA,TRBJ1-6,CASSPRRASPLHF,TGTGCCAGCAGCCCAAGGAGGGCTTCACCCCTCCACTTT
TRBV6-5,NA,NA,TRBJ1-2,CASSQGEGGDYGYTF,TGTGCCAGCAGCCAAGGGGAGGGAGGGGACTATGGCTACACCTTC
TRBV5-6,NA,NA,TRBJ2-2,CASSQGTGAFDTGELFF,TGTGCCAGCAGCCAGGGTACGGGCGCTTTTGACACCGGGGAGCTGTTTTTT
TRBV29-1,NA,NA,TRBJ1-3,CSVLRTAGNTIYF,TGCAGCGTCCTCAGGACAGCTGGAAACACCATATATTTT
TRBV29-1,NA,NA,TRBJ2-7,CSVEEPNSYEQYF,TGCAGCGTTGAAGAACCGAACTCCTACGAGCAGTACTTC
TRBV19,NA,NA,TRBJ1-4,CASSFGLNEKLFF,TGTGCCAGTAGTTTTGGCCTCAATGAAAAACTGTTTTTT
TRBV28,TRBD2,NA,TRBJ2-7,CASSPPGGAYEQYF,TGTGCCAGCAGTCCGCCGGGGGGAGCCTACGAGCAGTACTTC
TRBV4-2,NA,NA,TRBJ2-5,CASSQDQTILETQYF,TGTGCCAGCAGCCAAGATCAGACTATCCTGGAGACCCAGTACTTC
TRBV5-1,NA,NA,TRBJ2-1,CASSITTGTNEQFF,TGCGCCAGCAGCATTACCACAGGGACCAATGAGCAGTTCTTC
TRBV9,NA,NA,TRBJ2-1,CASSVAWGHPNEQFF,TGTGCCAGCAGCGTAGCCTGGGGACACCCCAATGAGCAGTTCTTC
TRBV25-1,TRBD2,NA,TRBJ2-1,CATGTSGYYNEQFF,TGTGCCACAGGGACTAGCGGATACTACAATGAGCAGTTCTTC
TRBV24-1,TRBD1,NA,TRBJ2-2,CATSRQGMSGELFF,TGTGCCACCAGTCGACAGGGGATGAGCGGGGAGCTGTTTTTT
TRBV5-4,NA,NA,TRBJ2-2,CASSPGTHTGELFF,TGTGCCAGCAGCCCCGGGACTCACACCGGGGAGCTGTTTTTT
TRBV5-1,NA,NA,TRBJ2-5,CASSSGQLQETQYF,TGCGCCAGCAGCTCAGGACAGCTCCAAGAGACCCAGTACTTC
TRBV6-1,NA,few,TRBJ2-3,CASSEDGPDTQYF,TGTGCCAGCAGTGAAGACGGCCCAGATACGCAGTATTTT
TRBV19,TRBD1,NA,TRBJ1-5,CASSQGQGQDQPQHF,TGTGCCAGTAGTCAAGGACAGGGTCAGGATCAGCCCCAGCATTTT
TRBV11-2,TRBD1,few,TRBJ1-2,CASSRGQGGYTF,TGTGCCAGCAGCCGTGGACAGGGTGGCTACACCTTC
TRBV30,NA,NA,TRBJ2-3,CAWALAVRMADTQYF,TGTGCCTGGGCCCTGGCAGTCAGGATGGCAGATACGCAGTATTTT
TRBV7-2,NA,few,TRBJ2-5,CASSLGAGKETQYF,TGTGCCAGCAGCTTAGGGGCAGGGAAAGAGACCCAGTACTTC
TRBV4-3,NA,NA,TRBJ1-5,CASSQNRDSNQPQHF,TGCGCCAGCAGCCAAAACAGGGATAGCAATCAGCCCCAGCATTTT